The rows below give T cell receptor beta chains drawn from one sample of a study of blood T cell repertoires in COVID-19. The method was immunoSEQ multiplex PCR; TCRdb's version includes in-frame clones alone and lacks a portion of them. The sample holds approximately 250,000 clones, roughly 80% seen once. Sequencing was done on a sample of PBMCs or T cells enriched from blood (not recorded which). Receptors originate from a man in his thirties or forties with acute COVID-19. Each CDR3 is given with its conserved first and last residue. The D gene is left open where the match is weak. Expanded clones get a size class; other rows say once, few or many, or leave the size out.

. | TRBJ2-1 | . | TRBV9 | TGTGCCAGCAGGGACTCCAATGAGCAGTTCTTC | CASRDSNEQFF
. | TRBJ1-1 | . | TRBV29-1 | TGCAGCATGCAGGGGCAGATGAACACTGAAGCTTTCTTT | CSMQGQMNTEAFF
TRBD2 | TRBJ2-5 | . | TRBV7-3 | TGTGCCAGCAGCCCCCGGGGGGGCGGAGAGACCCAGTACTTC | CASSPRGGGETQYF
TRBD1 | TRBJ1-1 | . | TRBV11-2 | TGTGCCAGCAGCTTAGGACAGGGGGTAAGGGAAGCTTTCTTT | CASSLGQGVREAFF
. | TRBJ1-5 | . | TRBV5-5 | TGTGCCAGCAGCTTTGGGAGCGTCAATCAGCCCCAGCATTTT | CASSFGSVNQPQHF
TRBD1 | TRBJ1-2 | few | TRBV20-1 | TGCAGTGCCCGCAGGGGGGAAGGCTACACCTTC | CSARRGEGYTF
TRBD1 | TRBJ1-5 | . | TRBV12-5 | TGTGCTAGTGGCGCCGGACAGGGCCCAGGGCAGCCCCAGCATTTT | CASGAGQGPGQPQHF
. | TRBJ2-5 | . | TRBV10-2 | TGCGCCAGCATCCAAGGGGGAGCTCAAGAGACCCAGTACTTC | CASIQGGAQETQYF
. | TRBJ1-2 | . | TRBV9 | TGTGCCAGCAGCGTAGGTTGGGGCAACTATGGCTACACCTTC | CASSVGWGNYGYTF
. | TRBJ1-4 | . | TRBV5-5 | TGTGCCAGCAGCTTGAACAGGGTGCCTAATGAAAAACTGTTTTTT | CASSLNRVPNEKLFF
. | TRBJ1-2 | few | TRBV24-1 | TGTGCCACCAGTGAAGGGGGGGCTGGCGGCTACACCTTC | CATSEGGAGGYTF
TRBD2 | TRBJ2-1 | . | TRBV14 | TGTGCCAGCAGCCAAGATGGGAGGGTTTACAATGAGCAGTTCTTC | CASSQDGRVYNEQFF
. | TRBJ1-1 | . | TRBV7-9 | TGTGCCAGCAGCCTAGCGGGGGGTGGGGTAAGAAACACTGAAGCTTTCTTT | CASSLAGGGVRNTEAFF
. | TRBJ1-2 | . | TRBV28 | TGTGCCAGCAGTTTTGGAGACAGGACTTATGGCTACACCTTC | CASSFGDRTYGYTF
. | TRBJ2-2 | . | TRBV2 | TGTGCCAGCAGTCAAACCGGGATTACGAACACCGGGGAGCTGTTTTTT | CASSQTGITNTGELFF
. | TRBJ2-3 | . | TRBV19 | TGTGCCAGTAGTAGCCGATCAGGGGATACGCAGTATTTT | CASSSRSGDTQYF
. | TRBJ1-2 | . | TRBV5-1 | TGCGCCAGCAGCTTGGAGTCGGATGGCTACACCTTC | CASSLESDGYTF
. | TRBJ2-3 | once | TRBV19 | TGTGCCAGTAGTTCGTCGACAAGAGATACGCAGTATTTT | CASSSSTRDTQYF
TRBD1 | TRBJ1-4 | . | TRBV23-1 | TGCGCCAGCAGTCAATCGGACAGGGAGATCAATGAAAAACTGTTTTTT | CASSQSDREINEKLFF
TRBD1 | TRBJ1-5 | . | TRBV10-3 | TGTGCCACAATGACAGGGGGCCAGCCCCAGCATTTT | CATMTGGQPQHF
. | TRBJ2-5 | . | TRBV14 | TGTGCCAGCAGCCAAGTGGGGGCGAGGCTAGAGACCCAGTACTTC | CASSQVGARLETQYF
. | TRBJ1-1 | . | TRBV7-8 | TGTGCCAGCAGCTTTCTCACAGGATATGAAGCTTTCTTT | CASSFLTGYEAFF
. | TRBJ1-1 | . | TRBV7-8 | TGTGCCAGCAGCATCAAACAGGGGAACACTGAAGCTTTCTTT | CASSIKQGNTEAFF
TRBD2 | TRBJ2-3 | few | TRBV27 | TGTGCCAGCAGCCCCACGGGCATAGCGGGGTCTTCAGATACGCAGTATTTT | CASSPTGIAGSSDTQYF
. | TRBJ1-1 | . | TRBV9 | TGTGCCAGCAGCGTACTGACAGAAAACACTGAAGCTTTCTTT | CASSVLTENTEAFF
TRBD1 | TRBJ2-2 | once | TRBV4-3 | TGCGCCAGCAGCCAAGTTCCGGGACAGGGGGCCGGGGAGCTGTTTTTT | CASSQVPGQGAGELFF
. | TRBJ1-1 | once | TRBV19 | TGTGCCAGTACCACCACGACAGGCCTTCGGGGGGCTGAAGCTTTCTTT | CASTTTTGLRGAEAFF
TRBD1 | TRBJ1-1 | . | TRBV14 | TGTGCCAGCAGCCAGAACAGGGGGCGGTTCGTGACTGAAGCTTTCTTT | CASSQNRGRFVTEAFF
TRBD1 | TRBJ1-1 | once | TRBV18 | TGTGCCAGCTCACCACAGGGACAGGGGAGGTTGAACACTGAAGCTTTCTTT | CASSPQGQGRLNTEAFF
. | TRBJ1-1 | . | TRBV29-1 | TGCAGCGTTGACCGGTCGGGGAACACTGAAGCTTTCTTT | CSVDRSGNTEAFF
. | TRBJ1-2 | once | TRBV18 | TGTGCCAGCTCACCGCTGGAGGTTTCTAACTATGGCTACACCTTC | CASSPLEVSNYGYTF
. | TRBJ2-5 | . | TRBV2 | TGTGCCAGCGGTACGAGGGCCCAAGAGACCCAGTACTTC | CASGTRAQETQYF
. | TRBJ2-1 | . | TRBV10-3 | TGTGCCATCAGTGGGCCTCTAAGGCCGGACAACAATGAGCAGTTCTTC | CAISGPLRPDNNEQFF
. | TRBJ2-1 | . | TRBV18 | TGTGCCAGCTCACCACGGCATGAGCAGTTCTTC | CASSPRHEQFF
. | TRBJ1-3 | once | TRBV7-9 | TGTGCCAGCAGCTTGCTACAGTCCTCTGGAAACACCATATATTTT | CASSLLQSSGNTIYF
. | TRBJ1-5 | . | TRBV6-5 | TGTGCCAGCAGTCTGTCCGGAGGGCAGCCCCAGCATTTT | CASSLSGGQPQHF
. | TRBJ1-2 | . | TRBV3-1/TRBV3-2 | TGTGCCAGCAGCCAAAGGACAGTCGACCATGGCTACACCTTC | CASSQRTVDHGYTF
TRBD1 | TRBJ1-2 | . | TRBV28 | TGTGCCAGCAGGCTCTCCCTAGGGACAGGGGATGGCTACACCTTC | CASRLSLGTGDGYTF
TRBD1 | TRBJ1-4 | . | TRBV3-1/TRBV3-2 | TGTGCCAGCAGCCAAGATGGTAGGGGGCGAATCGGGCCCTCGGAAAAACTGTTTTTT | CASSQDGRGRIGPSEKLFF
TRBD2 | TRBJ2-1 | . | TRBV7-8 | TGTGCCAGCGTTTCCCGACTAGCCTTATCGGAGCAGTTCTTC | CASVSRLALSEQFF
. | TRBJ1-1 | many | TRBV14 | TGTGCCAGCAGCCAAGAAACAGGGCGTACTGAAGCTTTCTTT | CASSQETGRTEAFF
. | TRBJ1-6 | . | TRBV27 | TGTGCCAGCAGCCGGGCTGGGGGAGGGCTAAGCTCCTATAATTCACCCCTCCACTTT | CASSRAGGGLSSYNSPLHF
TRBD1 | TRBJ1-1 | . | TRBV27 | TGTGCCAGCAGTGCCTACTTGACAGGGATGAACACTGAAGCTTTCTTT | CASSAYLTGMNTEAFF
TRBD1 | TRBJ2-1 | few | TRBV5-5 | TGTGCCAGCAGCTTGGCCGGGACAGGGGCTAGGGATGAGCAGTTCTTC | CASSLAGTGARDEQFF